This TCR beta chain was identified in a study of spatial heterogeneity in lung cancer. On each TCR cDNA molecule, a unique molecular identifier was present. TCRdb recomputed calls from the 5' RACE reads with MiXCR, one row per CDR3 protein. The sample contains about 120,000 distinct CDR3 sequences, 10% to 13% of which appear only once. CDR3 length: 15 residues. V shed 4 bases, J shed 1 base, and the junction held 7 bases outside the gene matches. Germline V CDR1 and CDR2: SGHRS, YFSETQ. Concerning this clonotype itself: Its antigen is not known.

Noted time point: blood at routine non-recurrence follow-up after resection. The study, taken as a whole, reports: Resection blood, more than follow-up blood, showed ubiquitous expanded tumor TCRs.

The sequence came from a female donor with early-stage non-small cell lung cancer. The input for sequencing was PBMCs, taken at follow-up. The gene calls are TRBV5-1 and TRBJ2-5; 7 positions agree with TRBD1. CDR3: CASSARQGPQETQYF. The CDR3 DNA follows: TGCGCCAGCAGCGCCAGACAGGGCCCCCAAGAGACCCAGTACTTC.